This TCR beta chain was retrieved from a study of blood T cell repertoires in COVID-19. The method was immunoSEQ multiplex PCR; TCRdb's version includes in-frame clones alone and lacks a portion of them. This sample has about 390,000 clones, with around nine tenths found just once. There are 15 residues in the CDR3. V gave up 1 base and J gave up 0 bases, with 7 bases separating them. In germline, CDR1 is SGHRS, CDR2 YFSETQ. Participant ages covered about 18 to 89 years across about two dozen US areas. The receptor was derived from a woman aged 50 to 60 who had recovered from COVID-19. The sample was PBMCs or T cells enriched from blood (not recorded which). V gene TRBV5-1 combines with J gene TRBJ1-4; D is ambiguous. This CDR3 is CASSLSGATNEKLFF. CDR3 nucleotide sequence: TGCGCCAGCAGCTTGTCGGGAGCAACTAATGAAAAACTGTTTTTT.